This T cell receptor beta chain was sequenced for a study of post-analysis software for immune sequencing data. As for this clonotype: Its antigen is currently unknown.

Points from the study as a whole: Pronounced co-clustering by F measure was evident among identically batched samples. Four to six TRBV segments, including TRBV5-6, TRBV5-1 and TRBV20-1, were more frequent in patients than controls.

CDR1 and CDR2 (germline): ENHRY, SYGVKD. J gave up 5 bases and V 0 bases, and 14 bases lay outside the gene matches. CDR3 length: 18 amino acids. Unique molecular identifiers had been added to the TCR beta cDNA libraries. TCRdb re-derived calls from the PCR reads in MiXCR, one entry per CDR3 protein. Among hundreds of thousands of distinct CDR3 sequences listed, roughly half were seen once. The sequenced sample was blood. The chain couples TRBV10-3 to TRBJ2-5, with 8 nucleotides matching TRBD1. This sequence originates from a girl between 10 and 17 years old with multiple sclerosis. The CDR3 spells CAISESWSGTGQGETQYF. CDR3 sequence (DNA): TGTGCCATCAGTGAGTCGTGGAGTGGGACAGGTCAGGGGGAGACCCAGTACTTC.